The 18 T cell receptor beta chains in this list originate from one sample, sequenced in a study of blood T cell repertoires in COVID-19. Clones were read by immunoSEQ multiplex PCR, and TCRdb kept only the in-frame ones, dropping some. Of about 400,000 clones detected, around 84% appear once; the ten largest clones hold around 2.9%. The sequenced sample was peripheral blood. The receptors were sampled from a human donor in a cohort sampled during active COVID-19.

The genes are TRBV6-2 or TRBV6-3 and TRBJ2-1, with 10 nucleotides matching TRBD1. CDR3 size: 19 residues. V lost 0 bases to trimming and J lost 7 bases; unmatched junction nucleotides: 15. Germline values: CDR1 MNHEY, CDR2 SVGEGT. CDR3 sequence: CASSYSGTGVQLYINEQFF. CDR3 nucleotides: TGTGCCAGCAGTTACTCAGGGACAGGGGTGCAATTGTATATAAATGAGCAGTTCTTC.

The chain uses TRBV7-9 and TRBJ1-1; D is perhaps TRBD1 (5 bases). Trimming removed 5 bases from V and 0 bases from J, with 19 bases in between. CDR1 and CDR2 from the germline V gene are SEHNR and FQNEAQ (reference sequence). The CDR3 runs to 17 residues. The CDR3 reads CASSPLGGGSMNTEAFF. CDR3 DNA sequence: TGTGCCAGCAGCCCCTTGGGCGGGGGTTCGATGAACACTGAAGCTTTCTTT.

On this clone: A read error may account for a junction end that differs from germline. The J gene is TRBJ1-1, the V gene TRBV11-2; D gene unclear. Germline lookup yields CDR1 SGHAT and CDR2 FQNNGV. The CDR3 length is 12 residues. The CDR3 sequence: CASSLDLTEAFF. The CDR3 coding sequence is TGTGCCAGCAGTTTAGACCTCACTGAAGCTTTCTTT.

The chain joins TRBV6-5 to TRBJ2-3, with TRBD2 as a possible D gene (6 bases). CDR1 MNHEY and CDR2 SVGAGI come from the germline V gene. The CDR3 length is 15 residues. V dropped 6 bases and J dropped 5 bases, with 18 bases sitting between them. CDR3 sequence reads: CASRILANFEDTQYF. CDR3 DNA: TGTGCCAGCAGGATACTAGCAAATTTTGAAGATACGCAGTATTTT.

The chain recombines TRBV24-1 with TRBJ2-3, with 7 bases fitting TRBD2. Germline V gene lookup returns CDR1 KGHDR and CDR2 SFDVKD. The CDR3 covers 15 residues. The junction had 7 bases not matched to a gene; V was cut back by 4 bases and J by 4 bases. The CDR3: CATSDPQGGSDTQYF. The CDR3 coding sequence is TGTGCCACCAGTGACCCCCAGGGAGGGTCAGATACGCAGTATTTT.

The V and J genes are TRBV28 and TRBJ2-5; D remains unclear. Looked up from germline, CDR1 is MDHEN and CDR2 is SYDVKM. The CDR3 loop spans 15 amino acids. V gave up 5 bases and J gave up 2 bases, with 15 bases separating them. This CDR3 is CASSPLPILQETQYF. The CDR3 DNA is TGTGCCAGCAGTCCCCTGCCCATACTACAAGAGACCCAGTACTTC.

This chain connects TRBV29-1 to TRBJ2-4, with a possible D match to TRBD2 (6 bases). Trimming took 7 bases from V and 7 from J, leaving 14 bases between them. The CDR3 runs 12 residues. CDR1 and CDR2 (germline): SQVTM, ANQGSEA. The CDR3 DNA reads as TGCAGCGCCGGGGACTTGGGGAACATTCAGTACTTC. It translates to CSAGDLGNIQYF.

The CDR3 loop is CASSPDRAAGNTIYF. The CDR3 DNA reads TGTGCCAGCTCACCCGACAGGGCTGCTGGAAACACCATATATTTT. The chain is built from TRBV18 and TRBJ1-3, with TRBD1 matching 7 bases. The junction had 4 bases not matched to a gene; V was cut back by 3 bases and J by 2 bases. The CDR3 length is 15 residues. The germline V gene encodes CDR1 KGHSH and CDR2 LQKENI.

The chain recombines TRBV5-1 with TRBJ2-1, with a possible D match to TRBD1 (5 bases). CDR3 length equals 15 residues. V shed 1 base and J shed 10 bases, with 18 bases lying between them. Germline-derived CDR1 and CDR2 are SGHRS and YFSETQ. Here the CDR3 DNA reads TGCGCCAGCAGCTTGAACAGGATTAGATCGGGCGAGCAGTTCTTC. Translation gives CASSLNRIRSGEQFF.

This clone occurred once. Germline and junction disagree at one end, which may indicate a read error. This rearrangement joins TRBV19 to TRBJ1-2; 7 bases fit TRBD1. The CDR3 is 13 residues long. Germline-derived CDR1 and CDR2 are LNHDA and SQIVND (reference sequence). CDR3 sequence reads: CATSRGPPYGYTF. The CDR3 nucleotides read TGTGCCACTAGTAGGGGGCCCCCATATGGCTACACCTTC.

The V gene is TRBV5-4, the J gene TRBJ1-2; tentatively, D is TRBD1 (5 bases). The CDR3 runs 14 residues. Trimming stripped 1 base from V and 3 bases from J, with 10 bases between. In germline, CDR1 is SGHNT, CDR2 YYREEE (reference sequence). The CDR3 DNA is TGTGCCAGCAGCTTGCATCCAGGGCACTATGGCTACACCTTC. This codes for CASSLHPGHYGYTF.

V usage is TRBV5-1 and J usage is TRBJ2-2; 13 bases line up with TRBD2. J lost 1 base, V lost 5 bases, and 5 bases had no gene match. The CDR3 length is 17 residues. In germline, CDR1 is SGHRS, CDR2 YFSETQ. In DNA form, the CDR3 reads TGCGCCAGCAGGGGACTAGCGGGATCTGGGAACACCGGGGAGCTGTTTTTT. Protein product: CASRGLAGSGNTGELFF.

This rearrangement joins TRBV19 to TRBJ1-2, with D tentatively TRBD1 (6 bases). The V gene lost 5 bases and the J gene lost 5 bases, with 15 bases spanning the gap. Germline CDR1 reads LNHDA; CDR2 reads SQIVND (reference sequence). CDR3 length: 14 amino acids. The CDR3 is CASSPQGRDYGYTF. DNA of the CDR3: TGTGCCAGTAGTCCCCAGGGGCGCGATTATGGCTACACCTTC.

J is TRBJ2-1 and V is TRBV5-4; TRBD2 matches at 13 bases. From germline, CDR1 is SGHNT and CDR2 YYREEE (reference sequence). The V gene end was trimmed by 2 bases and the J gene end by 5 bases; junction bases not matched to a gene: 7. The CDR3 runs 17 residues. The CDR3 sequence is CASSFSLTSGGDNEQFF. The CDR3 nucleotides read TGTGCCAGCAGCTTCTCACTAACTAGCGGGGGGGACAATGAGCAGTTCTTC.

The genes are TRBV6-5 and TRBJ1-5; D perhaps matches TRBD1 (6 bases). CDR1 is MNHEY, CDR2 SVGAGI, per germline. V lost 2 bases and J lost 7, with 9 bases in between. CDR3 length equals 13 residues. The CDR3 DNA reads as TGTGCCAGCAGTTACGGACAGTTCCAGCCCCAGCATTTT. It encodes CASSYGQFQPQHF.

This clone was detected only once. Here the CDR3 DNA reads TGTGCCAGCAGACGGGACACCTATAATTCACCCCTCCACTTT. This encodes CASRRDTYNSPLHF. The chain combines TRBV2 with TRBJ1-6; possible D gene TRBD1, 6 bases. The germline gives CDR1 SNHLY, CDR2 FYNNEI. V was clipped by 6 bases and J by 2 bases, with 8 bases between them. There are 14 residues in the CDR3.

This rearrangement joins TRBV3-1 (or the pseudogene TRBV3-2) to TRBJ1-1; 7 bases map to TRBD1. Germline CDR1 is LGHDT and CDR2 is YNNKEL (reference sequence). CDR3 length: 16 amino acids. The V gene end was trimmed by 3 bases and the J gene end by 5 bases; junction bases not matched to a gene: 12. The CDR3 loop reads CASSQGTGAQITEAFF. In DNA, the CDR3 is TGTGCCAGCAGCCAGGGTACAGGGGCGCAGATAACTGAAGCTTTCTTT.

This chain connects TRBV2 to TRBJ1-2, with 7 bases aligning to TRBD1. The V segment lost 0 bases and the J segment 3 bases; nucleotides outside the gene matches: 10. Germline V gives CDR1 SNHLY, CDR2 FYNNEI. This CDR3 region has 17 residues. This CDR3 is CASSEALLSGGDYGYTF. DNA of the CDR3: TGTGCCAGCAGTGAAGCGCTTCTTTCAGGGGGTGACTATGGCTACACCTTC.